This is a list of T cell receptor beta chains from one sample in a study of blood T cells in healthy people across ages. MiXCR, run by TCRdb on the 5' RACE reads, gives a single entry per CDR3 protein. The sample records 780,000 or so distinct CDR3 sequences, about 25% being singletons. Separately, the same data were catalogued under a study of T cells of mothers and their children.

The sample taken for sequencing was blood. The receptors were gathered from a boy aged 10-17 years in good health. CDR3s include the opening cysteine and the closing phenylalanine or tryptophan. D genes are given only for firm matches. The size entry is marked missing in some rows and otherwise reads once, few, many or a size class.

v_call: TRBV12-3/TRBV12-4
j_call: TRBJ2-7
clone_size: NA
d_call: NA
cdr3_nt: TGTGCCAGCAGTCAGACAGCCGACTACGAGCAGTACTTC
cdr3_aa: CASSQTADYEQYF

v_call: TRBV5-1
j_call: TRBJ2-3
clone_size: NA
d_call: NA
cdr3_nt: TGCGCCAGCAGCCCGCAGGCCCAGCAGGATACGCAGTATTTT
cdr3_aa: CASSPQAQQDTQYF

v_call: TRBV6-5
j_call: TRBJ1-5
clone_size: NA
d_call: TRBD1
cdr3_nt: TGTGCCAGCAGTTATGGGACAGGGTCTAATCAGCCCCAGCATTTT
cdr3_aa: CASSYGTGSNQPQHF

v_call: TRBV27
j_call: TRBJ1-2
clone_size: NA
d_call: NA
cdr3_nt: TGTGCCAGCAGTTTATCCAGTCTAGGCCCGGGGGGCTACACCTTC
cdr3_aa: CASSLSSLGPGGYTF

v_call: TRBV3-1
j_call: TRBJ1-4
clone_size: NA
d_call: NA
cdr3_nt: TGTGCCAGCAGCCCAGAGCGACCCGACAGGATTAATGAAAAACTGTTTTTT
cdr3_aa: CASSPERPDRINEKLFF

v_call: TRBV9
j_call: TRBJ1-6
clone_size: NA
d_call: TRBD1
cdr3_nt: TGTGCCAGCAGCGCGGGACAGTCCTTCGAGTATAATTCACCCCTCCACTTT
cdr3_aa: CASSAGQSFEYNSPLHF

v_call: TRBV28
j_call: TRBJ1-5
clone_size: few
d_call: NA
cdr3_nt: TGTGCCAGCAGCCTCGCCGCCGCAGGGGCTCAGCCCCAGCATTTT
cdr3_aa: CASSLAAAGAQPQHF

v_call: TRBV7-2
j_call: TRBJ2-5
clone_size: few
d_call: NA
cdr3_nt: TGTGCCAGCAGTCGATGGGGTCCCACGACACAAAAGACCCAGTACTTC
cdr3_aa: CASSRWGPTTQKTQYF

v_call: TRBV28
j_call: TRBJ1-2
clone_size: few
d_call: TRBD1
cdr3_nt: TGTGCCAGCGCTTCGACAGGGGGAGGATATGGCTACACCTTC
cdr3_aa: CASASTGGGYGYTF

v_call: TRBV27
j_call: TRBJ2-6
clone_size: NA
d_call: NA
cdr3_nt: TGTGCCAGCAGTTCCGCGGATCAGGGGAGCGGGGCCAACGTCCTGACTTTC
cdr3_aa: CASSSADQGSGANVLTF

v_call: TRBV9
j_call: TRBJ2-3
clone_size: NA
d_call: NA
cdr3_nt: TGTGCCAGCAGCGTAAATAGTATCACAGATACGCAGTATTTT
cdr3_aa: CASSVNSITDTQYF

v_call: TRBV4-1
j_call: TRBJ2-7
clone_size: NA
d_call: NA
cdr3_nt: TGCGCCAGCAGCCAAGGAGGGGATCCCTACGAGCAGTACTTC
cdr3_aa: CASSQGGDPYEQYF

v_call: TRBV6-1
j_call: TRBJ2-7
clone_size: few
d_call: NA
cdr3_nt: TGTGCCAGCAGTGAAGCGCTGGCAGCCTACGAGCAGTACTTC
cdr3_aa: CASSEALAAYEQYF

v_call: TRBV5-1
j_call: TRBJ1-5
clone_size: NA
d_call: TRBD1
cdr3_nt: TGCGCCAGCAGCTCACAAGGACAGGTTAGATGGAATCAGCCCCAGCATTTT
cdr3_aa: CASSSQGQVRWNQPQHF

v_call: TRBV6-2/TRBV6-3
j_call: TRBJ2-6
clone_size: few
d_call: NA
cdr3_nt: TGTGCCAGTAGGCGGGTCTCTGGGGCCAACGTCCTGACTTTC
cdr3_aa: CASRRVSGANVLTF

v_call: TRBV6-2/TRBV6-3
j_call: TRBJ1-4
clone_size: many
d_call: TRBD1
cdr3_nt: TGTGCCAGCAGTACGACAGGGACTAATGAAAAACTGTTTTTT
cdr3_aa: CASSTTGTNEKLFF

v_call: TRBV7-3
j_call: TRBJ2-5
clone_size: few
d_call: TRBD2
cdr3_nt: TGTGCCAGCAGTTCAAGCGGGGGGCCAAGAGAGACCCAGTACTTC
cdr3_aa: CASSSSGGPRETQYF

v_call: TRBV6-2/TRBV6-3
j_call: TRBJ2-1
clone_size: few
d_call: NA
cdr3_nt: TGTGCCAGCAGTTATAGGGGGGAGGGTTATGATGAGCAGTTCTTC
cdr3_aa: CASSYRGEGYDEQFF

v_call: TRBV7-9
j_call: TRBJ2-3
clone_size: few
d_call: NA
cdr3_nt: TGTGCCAGCAGAGTGGATACGCAGTATTTT
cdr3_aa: CASRVDTQYF

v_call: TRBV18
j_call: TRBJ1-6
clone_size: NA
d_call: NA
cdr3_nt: TGTGCCAGCTCACCGGATGCTGGGACGGACAATTCACCCCTCCACTTT
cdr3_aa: CASSPDAGTDNSPLHF

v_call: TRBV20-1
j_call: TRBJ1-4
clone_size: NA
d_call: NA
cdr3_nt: TGCAGTGCTAGAGATCGAGTAGGGATCCAGCCGACAGAAAAACTGTTTTTT
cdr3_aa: CSARDRVGIQPTEKLFF

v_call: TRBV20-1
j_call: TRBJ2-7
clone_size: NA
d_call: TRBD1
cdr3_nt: TGCAGTGCTAGAGATCTGAGAGGGACAGGGCTTTACGAGCAGTACTTC
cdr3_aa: CSARDLRGTGLYEQYF

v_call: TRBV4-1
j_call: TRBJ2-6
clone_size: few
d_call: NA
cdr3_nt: TGCGCCAGCAGCCAATTTCAAGGTGCCGGGGCCAACGTCCTGACTTTC
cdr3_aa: CASSQFQGAGANVLTF